Listed here are 4 T cell receptor beta chains from one sample, sequenced in a study of T cell responses to AZD1222 COVID-19 vaccine (TCRdb year 2021). The meaning of the sample's time point label: baseline before first vaccination. The library came from the immunoSEQ multiplex PCR assay. TCRdb holds this immuneACCESS table with in-frame rearrangements only. Some clones are missing; in checked studies, unresolved V genes explain under half, and the rest has no known cause. This sample gives tens of thousands of clones in total; around 81% of them show up just once. The top ten clonotypes cover less than 25% of the sample. Sequencing used peripheral blood, obtained on day 0 of AZD1222 vaccination. These receptors were collected from an adult in good health.

The CDR3 DNA follows: TGTGCCAGCAGGCGAAGCCAGGGGGCGGATGAAAAACTGTTTTTT. This codes for CASRRSQGADEKLFF. The V gene is TRBV6-5, the J gene TRBJ1-4, with 8 bases fitting TRBD1. Germline V gives CDR1 MNHEY, CDR2 SVGAGI. J gave up 6 bases and V 6 bases, and 9 bases lay outside the gene matches. CDR3 length: 15 amino acids.

The CDR3 loop is CASSSGTGLDEQYF. The CDR3, as DNA: TGCGCCAGCAGCTCTGGGACAGGGCTTGACGAGCAGTACTTC. The V call is TRBV5-1, the J call TRBJ2-7; the match to TRBD1 covers 9 bases. The CDR3 is made up of 14 amino acids. Germline values: CDR1 SGHRS, CDR2 YFSETQ. The V segment lost 3 bases and the J segment 5 bases; nucleotides outside the gene matches: 6.

This sequence joins TRBV7-5 and TRBJ1-2. TRBV7-5 corresponds to a pseudogene. The CDR3 runs to 16 residues. The CDR3 loop is CVRSSPDRLSMGGYTF. The CDR3 nucleotides read TGTGTCAGAAGCTCGCCCGACCGGTTATCCATGGGAGGCTACACCTTC.

DNA for the CDR3: TGTGCCAGCAGCCAAGATCGGCGGAGCAATCAGCCCCAGCATTTT. The encoded protein is CASSQDRRSNQPQHF. The chain carries TRBV4-2 and TRBJ1-5; D unresolved. The germline gives CDR1 LGHNA, CDR2 YNFKEQ. V was clipped by 0 bases and J by 1 base, with 7 bases between them. The CDR3 covers 15 residues.